This T cell receptor beta chain was profiled in a study of blood T cell repertoires in COVID-19 (dated by TCRdb to about 2020). A note on the overall study: The collaborator samples originated in the United States, Italy and Spain and spanned the acute and convalescent phases of COVID-19. The prospective study material was composed of cDNA or gDNA derived from T cells, B-cell-depleted T cells, or PBMCs. Subjects who had been exposed to COVID-19, were actively infected with it, or had recovered from it provided the deeply sampled blood TCRbeta repertoires that made up the dataset. The repertoires were made available in a free public database intended to serve as a resource for research on the immune response to SARS-CoV-2. Samples came from the ongoing ImmuneRACE study (first 160 participants) plus 1,254 subjects from 6 global collaborators. A de-identified subject ID, COVID-19 status, age in years and sex were almost always included in the sample metadata. Where available, HLA class I and class II types were obtained from metadata supplied by the sample provider rather than from assay-based typing. The study at large found these results: The quantity of clinical and demographic metadata differed by source and by participant and was supplied without curation.

CDR1 and CDR2, per the germline V gene (reference sequence), are LNHDA and SQIVND. Relative to germline, V is 9 bases shorter and J is 0 bases shorter, with 15 bases between their ends. The CDR3 spans 15 residues, from the cysteine through the phenylalanine. Of the read, only the CDR3 DNA is kept; its 45 bases are in frame from base 1. A word on this clone: Which antigen it targets is not known. No base quality values were provided; no much bigger clone lies one nucleotide off.

Participants in the prospective study were aged 18 to 89 years, lived in 20 to 30 United States geographic areas, and enrolled through a virtual design. Cohort assignment in the prospective study relied on participant-reported clinical history from a screening survey and a study questionnaire. Recovered participants in ImmuneRACE Cohort 3 were defined by two consecutive negative NP/OP PCR tests, clearance by a healthcare professional, or resolution of symptoms. Mobile phlebotomists in the prospective study collected whole blood, serum and a nasopharyngeal or oropharyngeal swab from every participant. Additional blood draws and questionnaires over an approximately 2-month period could optionally be provided by prospective study participants. Prospective study blood samples were shipped either frozen or at room temperature before DNA extraction. TCRbeta CDR3 regions were amplified from genomic DNA by means of the immunoSEQ Assay, a bias-controlled multiplex PCR. As for how the authors treated the data: Nucleated cell counts per sample were estimated from amplification of reference gene primers within the assay. To quantify the absolute abundance of each unique TCRbeta CDR3 rearrangement, sequence reads were collapsed and filtered. Productive Simpson clonality was computed per sample as the square root of Simpson's diversity index over productive rearrangements. The table was pulled from immuneACCESS by TCRdb, which kept in-frame rearrangements only. Such tables lose some clones; where checked, under half of the loss comes from unresolved V genes, and the rest has no known cause. Clonal size and the V and J genes are those of that table, whereas D and trimming came from the DNA. For this sample there are roughly 170,000 clones; roughly 83% appear just once. The biggest ten clones account for about 4.6% of the sample.

The sample consisted of PBMCs or T cells enriched from blood (not recorded which). The TCR was taken from a woman in her forties or fifties who had recovered from COVID-19. The rearranged segments are TRBV19 and TRBJ1-5, with TRBD1 tentatively as D gene (5 bases match). The DNA reads as follows: TGTGCCAGCGACCGCGGGGGGTCTAGCAATCAGCCCCAGCATTTT. Protein translation: CASDRGGSSNQPQHF.